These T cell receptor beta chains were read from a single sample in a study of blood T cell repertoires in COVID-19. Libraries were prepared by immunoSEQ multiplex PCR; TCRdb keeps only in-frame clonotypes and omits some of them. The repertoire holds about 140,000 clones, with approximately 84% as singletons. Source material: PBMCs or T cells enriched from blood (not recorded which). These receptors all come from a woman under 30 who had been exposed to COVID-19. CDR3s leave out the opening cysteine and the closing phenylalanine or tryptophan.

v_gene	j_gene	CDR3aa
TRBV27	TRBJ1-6	ASRGGTNSPLH
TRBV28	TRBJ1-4	ASSLGGQLLEKLF
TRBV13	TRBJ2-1	ASSLGRTDEQF
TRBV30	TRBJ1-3	AWSVHRRGIGNTIY
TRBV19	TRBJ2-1	ASSRTSAYNEQF
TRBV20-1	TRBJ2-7	SARLSYEQY
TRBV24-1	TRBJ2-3	ATSDLVGGTQY
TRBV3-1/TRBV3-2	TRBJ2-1	ASSSGLGSYNEQF
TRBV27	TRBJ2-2	ASSLFSGRVTGELF
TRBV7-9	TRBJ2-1	ASSSSSGSSYNEQF
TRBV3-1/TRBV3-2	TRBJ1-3	ASSQESFLLGNTIY
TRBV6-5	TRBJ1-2	ASRSGQNYGYT
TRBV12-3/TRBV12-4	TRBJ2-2	ASSLSAGELF
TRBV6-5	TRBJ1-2	ASYPRGRRNYGYT
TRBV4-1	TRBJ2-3	ASSQVASAQNTDTQY
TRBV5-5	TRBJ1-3	ASSLSYTSGNTIY
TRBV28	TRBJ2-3	ASSLFPGTQY
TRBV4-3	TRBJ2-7	ASSLVADVSYEQY
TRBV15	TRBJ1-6	ATSRDRGRNSPLH
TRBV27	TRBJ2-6	ASSLLGTGGGTSGANVLT
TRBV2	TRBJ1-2	ASSGTVYGYT
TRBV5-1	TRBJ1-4	ASSQDSTNEKLF
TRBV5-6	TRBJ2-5	ASSFGGQETQY
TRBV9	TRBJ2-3	ASSVAQGFVTDTQY
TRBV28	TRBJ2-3	ASSSTGLAGGRTDTQY
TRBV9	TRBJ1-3	ASSGTAFSGNTIY
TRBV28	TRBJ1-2	ASSLGTGLRGYT
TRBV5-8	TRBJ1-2	ASSDTWGYT
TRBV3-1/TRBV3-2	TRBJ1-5	ASSQMSQGMDQPQH
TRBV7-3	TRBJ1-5	ASSLSGSHQVPKNNQPQH
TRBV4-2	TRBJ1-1	ASSHWTGGNTEAF